The 4 T cell receptor beta chains below were found in one sample sequenced in a study of blood T cell repertoires in COVID-19. Profiled with immunoSEQ multiplex PCR; TCRdb holds only in-frame clones, not every one. The sample yields under 200,000 clones, around four fifths seen once. Sequenced input: PBMCs or T cells enriched from blood (not recorded which). The receptors stem from a woman in her forties or fifties who had recovered from COVID-19.

This chain connects TRBV14 to TRBJ1-3; D not resolved. Germline V lookup: CDR1 SGHDN, CDR2 FVKESK. The CDR3 totals 15 residues. The V gene lost 0 bases and the J gene lost 0 bases, with 6 bases spanning the gap. In DNA form, the CDR3 reads TGTGCCAGCAGCCAAGACACCTACTCTGGAAACACCATATATTTT. This gives the protein CASSQDTYSGNTIYF.

The rearrangement links TRBV2 to TRBJ2-3, with D hard to call. The CDR3 totals 12 residues. In germline, CDR1 is SNHLY, CDR2 FYNNEI. V was cut by 7 bases and J by 2 bases, with 7 bases left in between. CDR3 region: CASTGYTDTQYF. The DNA for the CDR3 is TGTGCCAGCACGGGTTACACAGATACGCAGTATTTT.

The CDR3 protein is CASSLGTSGAPYNEQFF. The CDR3 bases are TGTGCCAGCAGCTTGGGGACTAGCGGGGCACCCTACAATGAGCAGTTCTTC. The rearrangement joins TRBV5-6 to TRBJ2-1, with TRBD2 identical over 12 bases. The junction had 3 bases not matched to a gene; V was cut back by 0 bases and J by 2 bases. The CDR3 is 17 residues long. Per the germline V gene, CDR1 is SGHDT and CDR2 is YYEEEE.

This sequence joins TRBV4-3 and TRBJ2-5; D may be TRBD1 (6 bases). Germline V CDR1 and CDR2: LGHNA, YSLEER. Trimming removed 3 bases at V and 4 bases at J, with 15 bases between. The CDR3 is made up of 15 amino acids. DNA of the CDR3: TGCGCCAGCAGCCAGGGAGTAGCCAGGGGAGAGACCCAGTACTTC. It is translated as CASSQGVARGETQYF.